The entry below gives a single T cell receptor beta chain sequence along with its context. Its antigen is not known. One end of the junction fails to match germline, which may point to a read error. The source of the sample is a study of read filtering for tumor transcriptome and immune sequencing. Study details: Among patients, approximately 17 were male and 15 or so female, aged roughly 47 to 90 (mean around 61). Per sample, TCR-region reads ranged about 4 to 11 million by IR-seq, roughly 80 to 1273 by RNA-seq.

Study observations and caveats: The CD138-negative fraction was mixed bone marrow immune cells, not pure T cells.

The library was built from around 0.4 ug RNA with molecular barcoded adaptors for alpha/delta and beta/gamma chains. Using its own MiXCR run on the reads, TCRdb lists one record per CDR3 protein. The sample includes more than 30,000 distinct CDR3 sequences, 14% seen only once; the top ten take 15% to 20%. This CDR3 has 13 amino acids. In germline, CDR1 is LGHNA, CDR2 YSLEER. The sequenced material came from a population of CD138-negative cells sorted from bone marrow. The sequence came from a donor over 35 with multiple myeloma. This chain uses TRBV4-3 with TRBJ1-4; D remains ambiguous. CDR3 in amino acids: CASSQGHTEKLLF. CDR3 nucleotides: TGCGCCAGCAGCCAAGGGCACACTGAAAAACTGCTTTTT.